The 13 T cell receptor beta chains given below trace back to one sample, sequenced in a study of T cell changes during pregnancy in multiple sclerosis. TCRdb keeps only in-frame clones here, not all; method: immunoSEQ multiplex PCR. The data contain around 57,000 clones, more than 75% of them singletons. The source was peripheral blood, collected in the second trimester of pregnancy. The receptors here all came from a female donor with multiple sclerosis, enrolled in a pregnancy study.

The rearrangement links TRBV7-2 to TRBJ1-2; TRBD1 matches at 9 bases. The ends lost 5 bases at V and 8 bases at J; junction bases unmatched: 12. Germline V lookup: CDR1 SGHTA, CDR2 FQGNSA. CDR3 length: 15 amino acids. DNA for the CDR3: TGTGCCAGCAGCCCCAACAGGGGGCGTTTTTACGGCTACACCTTC. Amino acids: CASSPNRGRFYGYTF.

V and J are TRBV27 and TRBJ1-5; D is perhaps TRBD1 (6 bases). The CDR3 is 13 residues long. The V end was cut by 6 bases, the J end by 2 bases, with 8 bases between. In germline, CDR1 is MNHEY, CDR2 SMNVEV (reference sequence). The CDR3 reads CASSRQGNQPQHF. Written as DNA, the CDR3 is TGTGCCAGCAGCCGACAGGGCAATCAGCCCCAGCATTTT.

The chain couples TRBV6-5 to TRBJ1-4, with TRBD1 identical over 8 bases. V shed 5 bases and J 3 bases; nucleotides not matched to a gene: 2. CDR1 and CDR2 from the germline V gene are MNHEY and SVGAGI. The CDR3 runs to 14 residues. The CDR3 DNA is TGTGCCAGCAGTGACAGGGGAGCTAATGAAAAACTGTTTTTT. Encoded protein: CASSDRGANEKLFF.

J is TRBJ2-7 and V is TRBV7-9; maybe TRBD2 (6 bases). Trimming took off 5 bases at V and 0 bases at J, with 23 bases between the two ends. This CDR3 spans 18 amino acids. CDR1 is SEHNR, CDR2 FQNEAQ, per germline (reference sequence). Here the CDR3 DNA reads TGTGCCAGCAGCCCTCTTTCGTTCTGGGGGAGGAGCTCCTACGAGCAGTACTTC. Residues: CASSPLSFWGRSSYEQYF.

V is TRBV6-1 and J is TRBJ2-7, with 12 bases aligning to TRBD2. There are 15 residues in the CDR3. The V gene's germline CDR1 is MNHNS and CDR2 SASEGT. Trimming cost V 1 base and J 4 bases; bases outside gene matches: 2. The CDR3 coding sequence is TGTGCCAGCAGTGAAGAAGGGACTAGCGGGTACGAGCAGTACTTC. It is translated as CASSEEGTSGYEQYF.

This chain joins TRBV4-1 and TRBJ1-6; the D gene is possibly TRBD1 (6 bases). This CDR3 is 15 amino acids long. CDR1 MGHRA and CDR2 YSYEKL come from the germline V gene. V was shortened by 5 bases and J by 7 bases, with 15 bases between the two germline ends. CDR3 sequence: CASSTSRTENSPLHF. The CDR3 nucleotides read TGCGCCAGCAGCACTTCCCGGACAGAGAATTCACCCCTCCACTTT.

V and J are TRBV6-6 and TRBJ1-5, with 8 bases matching TRBD1. The CDR3 contains 15 residues. V was clipped by 4 bases and J by 7 bases; unmatched bases: 9. Germline CDR1 reads MNHNY; CDR2 reads SVGAGI (reference sequence). The DNA of the CDR3 is TGTGCCAGCAGTTTCCTGCAGGGGGCAGCGCAGCCCCAGCATTTT. The encoded protein is CASSFLQGAAQPQHF.

The chain has TRBV7-6 and TRBJ1-6; no definite D call. The CDR3 length is 16 residues. V was shortened by 1 base and J by 7 bases, with 14 bases between the two germline ends. The germline V gene encodes CDR1 SGHVS and CDR2 FNYEAQ. This CDR3 reads CASSLEPRGGNSPLHF. The CDR3 nucleotides read TGTGCCAGCAGCTTAGAGCCCAGAGGAGGAAATTCACCCCTCCACTTT.

V and J are TRBV6-6 and TRBJ1-1, with D perhaps TRBD1 (6 bases). Germline V CDR1 and CDR2: MNHNY, SVGAGI (reference sequence). V lost 5 bases, J lost 7 bases, and 8 bases lay in between. This CDR3 comprises 11 residues. The CDR3 spells CASSRQVEAFF. The CDR3 DNA is TGTGCCAGCAGTCGACAGGTTGAAGCTTTCTTT.

The chain has TRBV4-1 and TRBJ2-3; no definite D call. This CDR3 contains 15 residues. V lost 0 bases to trimming and J lost 1 base, with 8 bases between them. Germline V CDR1 and CDR2: MGHRA, YSYEKL. The CDR3 DNA is TGCGCCAGCAGCCAAGAGGGCACCCGCACAGATACGCAGTATTTT. Its protein is CASSQEGTRTDTQYF.

This rearrangement joins TRBV11-2 to TRBJ1-1; D remains ambiguous. The CDR3 sequence is 12 residues long. Germline V CDR1 and CDR2: SGHAT, FQNNGV. V was shortened by 1 base and J by 11 bases, with 11 bases between the two germline ends. CDR3 sequence: CASSLAGRAAFF. The CDR3 coding sequence is TGTGCCAGCAGCTTAGCGGGAAGGGCGGCTTTCTTT.

V is TRBV7-8 and J is TRBJ1-2; D is undetermined. The CDR3 has 15 residues. With 1 base removed from V and 0 bases from J, the gap between germline ends came to 9 bases. CDR1 SGHVS and CDR2 FQNEAQ come from the germline V gene. CDR3 nucleotides: TGTGCCAGCAGCTTAGGCGGAGAAGCTAACTATGGCTACACCTTC. Amino acid sequence: CASSLGGEANYGYTF.

The chain employs TRBV27 and TRBJ2-7; the match to TRBD2 covers 9 bases. V lost 6 bases and J lost 3; bases outside the gene matches: 6. The CDR3 is made up of 14 amino acids. CDR1 MNHEY and CDR2 SMNVEV come from the germline V gene (reference sequence). The CDR3 protein is CASSFSGGYYEQYF. For the CDR3, the DNA is TGTGCCAGCAGCTTTAGCGGGGGCTACTACGAGCAGTACTTC.